The 32 T cell receptor beta chains below were found in one sample sequenced in a study of vaccination effects on CD4 cells after COVID-19. These TCRs are of unknown antigen specificity. Generated by immunoSEQ multiplex PCR, the TCRdb table keeps only in-frame clones and is missing some. The table records approximately 29,000 clones, around 70% of them present only once. Expansion of antigen-specific CD4+ T cells with viral peptide pools was carried out by the ViraFEST assay before sequencing. The culture ran for about 10 days, and then CD4+ T cells were isolated. Either the mRNA-1273 or the BNT162b2 vaccine was given to participants as two doses. Sequenced here: CD4+ T cells from PBMCs cultured with HCoV-NL63 spike peptides, sampled after COVID-19 vaccination. These TCRs come from a human donor who received a COVID-19 vaccine.

The V and J genes are TRBV18 and TRBJ2-1, with 9 bases matching TRBD1. V dropped 3 bases and J dropped 6; count of bases not matched to a gene: 6. Germline CDR1 reads KGHSH; CDR2 reads LQKENI. This CDR3 contains 15 residues. The CDR3 nucleotides are TGTGCCAGCTCACCCACGACAGGGGGGTCCAATGAGCAGTTCTTC. Residues: CASSPTTGGSNEQFF.

The rearrangement uses TRBV10-3 and TRBJ1-3; unclear D gene. Looked up from germline, CDR1 is ENHRY and CDR2 is SYGVKD. The CDR3 consists of 12 residues. V was trimmed by 4 bases and J by 4 bases, leaving 5 bases between them. The CDR3 reads CAISGSGNTIYF. Here the CDR3 DNA reads TGTGCCATCAGTGGGTCCGGAAACACCATATATTTT.

DNA for the CDR3: TGTGCCAGCAGCTTTTCAACCACAGATACGCAGTATTTT. Translation gives CASSFSTTDTQYF. The chain couples TRBV7-2 to TRBJ2-3, with D uncertain. The CDR3 contains 13 residues. V lost 3 bases and J 2 bases, leaving 6 bases between the germline ends. Per the germline V gene, CDR1 is SGHTA and CDR2 is FQGNSA.

The chain links TRBV5-8 to TRBJ2-5; 12 bases line up with TRBD2. CDR1 and CDR2 (germline): SGHTS, YDEGEE. This CDR3 spans 16 amino acids. The V and J ends lost 5 bases and 1 base, in that order; junction bases with no gene match: 6. CDR3 region: CASSPGLAGTQETQYF. The CDR3 DNA reads TGTGCCAGCAGTCCTGGACTAGCGGGGACCCAAGAGACCCAGTACTTC.

This clone has a handful of counts. V usage is TRBV7-9 and J usage is TRBJ2-2, with a possible D match to TRBD1 (5 bases). Trimming shortened V by 5 bases and J by 1 base, and 11 bases separated the two germline ends. The CDR3 sequence is 15 residues long. Germline V gene data show CDR1 as SEHNR and CDR2 as FQNEAQ (reference sequence). The CDR3 DNA sequence: TGTGCCAGCAGCCGCAGGGAAGTGAACACCGGGGAGCTGTTTTTT. It specifies CASSRREVNTGELFF.

The J gene is TRBJ1-5, the V gene TRBV2; 8 bases align to TRBD1. Germline CDR1 is SNHLY and CDR2 is FYNNEI. CDR3 size: 13 residues. The V and J ends lost 8 bases and 7 bases, in that order; junction bases with no gene match: 7. CDR3 DNA sequence: TGTGCCAGCGGACAGGGAGGGCGGCAGCCCCAGCATTTT. This codes for CASGQGGRQPQHF.

The chain carries TRBV19 and TRBJ2-6; perhaps TRBD1 as D (7 bases). V lost 6 bases and J 4 bases, leaving 16 bases between the germline ends. The germline V gene has CDR1 LNHDA and CDR2 SQIVND (reference sequence). CDR3 size: 16 residues. CDR3 residues: CASRRDSLLGANVLTF. The CDR3 DNA sequence: TGTGCCAGTAGGCGGGACAGTCTCTTGGGGGCCAACGTCCTGACTTTC.

The chain is built from TRBV2 and TRBJ2-5; D gene unclear. There are 11 residues in the CDR3. Trimming took off 7 bases at V and 3 bases at J, with 6 bases between the two ends. Germline V gene sequence: CDR1 SNHLY, CDR2 FYNNEI. CDR3 coding DNA: TGTGCCAGCAATAATAAAGAGACCCAGTACTTC. Amino acid sequence: CASNNKETQYF.

The chain carries TRBV27 and TRBJ1-1, with no clear D. Trimming took 6 bases from V and 0 from J, leaving 14 bases between them. The CDR3 covers 15 residues. The germline V gene has CDR1 MNHEY and CDR2 SMNVEV (reference sequence). The CDR3 DNA reads TGTGCCAGCAGACCCGAAGGTGGTATGAACACTGAAGCTTTCTTT. Protein sequence: CASRPEGGMNTEAFF.

The chain employs TRBV30 and TRBJ1-1; 9 bases map to TRBD1. Trimming cost V 0 bases and J 4 bases; bases outside gene matches: 3. In germline, CDR1 is GTSNPN, CDR2 SVGIG (reference sequence). The CDR3 runs 14 residues. CDR3 in amino acids: CAWSVGTGITEAFF. CDR3 DNA sequence: TGTGCCTGGAGTGTGGGGACAGGGATCACTGAAGCTTTCTTT.

The rearrangement joins TRBV28 to TRBJ1-5; no clear D gene. V lost 1 base and J lost 1, with 8 bases in between. The CDR3 sequence is 15 residues long. Germline loops: CDR1 MDHEN, CDR2 SYDVKM. The CDR3 is CASSLLTGSNQPQHF. CDR3 nucleotides: TGTGCCAGCAGTTTATTGACGGGCAGCAATCAGCCCCAGCATTTT.

The rearrangement joins TRBV10-3 to TRBJ1-3; no definite D call. Trimming removed 7 bases from V and 3 bases from J, with 13 bases in between. The V gene's germline CDR1 is ENHRY and CDR2 SYGVKD. This CDR3 region has 14 residues. Written as DNA, the CDR3 is TGTGCCATCAATGAAGGAGGGTTTGGAAACACCATATATTTT. It encodes CAINEGGFGNTIYF.

The V gene is TRBV2, the J gene TRBJ1-2, with 10 bases fitting TRBD1. The CDR3 is 14 amino acids. V trimming: 2 bases; J trimming: 9 bases; junction bases outside the gene matches: 6. Germline V gene data show CDR1 as SNHLY and CDR2 as FYNNEI. In DNA, the CDR3 is TGTGCCAGCAGTGAACAAGACAGGGGGCCTAGCTACACCTTC. It yields the protein CASSEQDRGPSYTF.

This chain uses TRBV28 with TRBJ1-2, with 10 bases identical to TRBD1. Germline CDR1 reads MDHEN; CDR2 reads SYDVKM. The CDR3 is 13 amino acids. After removal of 11 bases from V and 7 bases from J, the junction contained 10 bases not matched to a gene. CDR3 nucleotide sequence: TGTGCCGGATTACCGGGACAGGGGACTGGCTACACCTTC. It yields the protein CAGLPGQGTGYTF.

This chain connects TRBV27 to TRBJ1-1; 9 positions match TRBD1. Germline V gene lookup returns CDR1 MNHEY and CDR2 SMNVEV (reference sequence). J gave up 11 bases and V 6 bases, and 10 bases lay outside the gene matches. CDR3 length: 13 amino acids. CDR3 loop: CASSWTGAPWAFF. DNA for the CDR3: TGTGCCAGCAGCTGGACAGGGGCCCCATGGGCTTTCTTT.

The chain uses TRBV4-2 and TRBJ2-3, with D maybe TRBD2 (5 bases). Germline CDR1 reads LGHNA; CDR2 reads YNFKEQ. Between the trimmed V and J ends, which lost 4 bases and 0 bases, there was a span of 17 bases. CDR3 length: 17 residues. For the CDR3, the DNA is TGTGCCAGCAGCCGGTCAGTGGGAGCCGCTAGCACAGATACGCAGTATTTT. Translated: CASSRSVGAASTDTQYF.

The rearrangement joins TRBV5-4 to TRBJ2-7, with D tentatively TRBD2 (5 bases). V lost 0 bases and J lost 0, with 10 bases in between. The CDR3 length is 15 residues. The germline CDR1 and CDR2 sequences are SGHNT and YYREEE (reference sequence). The CDR3 protein is CASSLVVASSYEQYF. The CDR3 DNA follows: TGTGCCAGCAGCTTGGTGGTAGCGTCCTCCTACGAGCAGTACTTC.

This chain joins TRBV19 and TRBJ1-2; 8 bases map to TRBD1. V shed 7 bases, J shed 0 bases, and the junction held 13 bases outside the gene matches. CDR1 and CDR2 (germline): LNHDA, SQIVND (reference sequence). CDR3 length equals 17 residues. The CDR3 spells CASTPRRTGTTNYGYTF. The DNA of the CDR3 is TGTGCCAGTACCCCGCGGCGGACAGGGACTACTAACTATGGCTACACCTTC.

The gene calls are TRBV6-5 and TRBJ2-1; 15 bases match TRBD2. CDR3 length equals 15 residues. Looked up from germline, CDR1 is MNHEY and CDR2 is SVGAGI. The CDR3 sequence is CAYGLAGGYYNEQFF. The CDR3 bases are TGTGCATACGGACTAGCGGGAGGGTACTACAATGAGCAGTTCTTC.

CDR3 sequence: CAIRGATSGNTIYF. The CDR3 bases are TGTGCCATCAGGGGGGCCACCTCTGGAAACACCATATATTTT. The chain couples TRBV10-3 to TRBJ1-3, with D perhaps TRBD1 (6 bases). Germline V gene data show CDR1 as ENHRY and CDR2 as SYGVKD. Trimming pared 6 bases from V and 0 bases from J, leaving 9 bases between. The CDR3 sequence is 14 residues long.

The count of this clone is one. The J gene is TRBJ2-7, the V gene TRBV10-1; D might be TRBD1 (6 bases). V lost 1 base and J lost 5, with 21 bases in between. Germline loops: CDR1 WNHNN, CDR2 SYGVQD (reference sequence). This CDR3 contains 17 residues. The CDR3 reads CASSEYFRAGEPHEQYF. Written as DNA, the CDR3 is TGCGCCAGCAGTGAGTATTTCCGGGCAGGGGAGCCCCACGAGCAGTACTTC.

This sequence joins TRBV3-1 (or the pseudogene TRBV3-2) and TRBJ2-6; 8 bases map to TRBD1. The CDR3 loop spans 17 amino acids. The J segment lost 1 base and the V segment lost 4 bases, leaving 6 bases of the junction unmatched. Germline values: CDR1 LGHDT, CDR2 YNNKEL (reference sequence). CDR3 in DNA: TGTGCCAGCAGCCCCTGGGACAGGTCGTCTGGGGCCAACGTCCTGACTTTC. Amino acid sequence: CASSPWDRSSGANVLTF.

A few counts support this clone. The chain employs TRBV19 and TRBJ2-6; D not certain. CDR1 and CDR2 from the germline V gene are LNHDA and SQIVND (reference sequence). The CDR3 is 15 residues long. Deletions cut 9 bases from V and 3 bases from J, with 15 bases between. CDR3 residues: CASTPFPRGANVLTF. In DNA form, the CDR3 reads TGTGCCAGCACACCATTCCCGCGTGGGGCCAACGTCCTGACTTTC.

This clone appeared a few times. This rearrangement joins TRBV11-2 to TRBJ2-4; the match to TRBD2 covers 7 bases. V lost 8 bases and J lost 8; bases outside the gene matches: 12. CDR3 length: 14 amino acids. Germline-derived CDR1 and CDR2 are SGHAT and FQNNGV. The CDR3 DNA follows: TGTGCCAGCTCACGGGGGGATGGCGGATACATTCAGTACTTC. It translates to CASSRGDGGYIQYF.

V and J are TRBV29-1 and TRBJ2-7; TRBD2 agrees at 10 bases. Germline V CDR1 and CDR2: SQVTM, ANQGSEA. The CDR3 has 14 residues. V trimming: 4 bases; J trimming: 2 bases; junction bases outside the gene matches: 5. The CDR3 bases are TGCAGCGTTGTAACTAGCGGGGAGCCCTACGAGCAGTACTTC. Residues: CSVVTSGEPYEQYF.

This chain links TRBV5-4 with TRBJ2-3; the match to TRBD1 covers 7 bases. Germline lookup yields CDR1 SGHNT and CDR2 YYREEE (reference sequence). Unmatched junction bases numbered 12, after V lost 2 bases and J lost 9 bases. The CDR3 length is 15 residues. CDR3 nucleotide sequence: TGTGCCAGCAGCTTTCCGGACAGGACCCTTTCCACGCAGTATTTT. Its protein is CASSFPDRTLSTQYF.

This clone was found once. The genes are TRBV7-8 and TRBJ2-2; D is uncertain. V was clipped by 0 bases and J by 7 bases, with 15 bases between them. Germline values: CDR1 SGHVS, CDR2 FQNEAQ. The CDR3 has 16 residues. The CDR3 loop reads CASSLAGYPSVGELFF. Written as DNA, the CDR3 is TGTGCCAGCAGCTTAGCGGGCTACCCTTCGGTCGGGGAGCTGTTTTTT.

CDR3 loop: CASSSRGGQVDTQYF. CDR3 nucleotides: TGTGCCAGCAGCTCCCGGGGGGGCCAGGTAGATACGCAGTATTTT. The chain combines TRBV7-9 with TRBJ2-3; 8 bases map to TRBD2. This CDR3 has 15 amino acids. Germline CDR1 reads SEHNR; CDR2 reads FQNEAQ (reference sequence). V was pared by 4 bases and J by 5 bases, with 8 bases of the junction left unmatched.

This clone was seen a handful of times. CDR3 residues: CASSGPGQPQHF. The CDR3 DNA reads TGTGCCAGCTCGGGGCCAGGCCAGCCCCAGCATTTT. The genes are TRBV2 and TRBJ1-5; D may be TRBD1 (5 bases). The germline CDR1 and CDR2 sequences are SNHLY and FYNNEI. V lost 8 bases and J 7 bases, leaving 12 bases between the germline ends. The CDR3 length is 12 residues.

J is TRBJ1-1 and V is TRBV5-1, with D uncertain. Trimming took off 4 bases at V and 0 bases at J, with 7 bases between the two ends. In germline, CDR1 is SGHRS, CDR2 YFSETQ. The CDR3 contains 13 residues. In DNA form, the CDR3 reads TGCGCCAGCAGCGTCATAGTGAACACTGAAGCTTTCTTT. This encodes CASSVIVNTEAFF.

V gene TRBV5-4 combines with J gene TRBJ2-2, with TRBD2 identical over 7 bases. Germline CDR1 reads SGHNT; CDR2 reads YYREEE (reference sequence). Losses at the gene ends were 0 bases for V and 2 bases for J; bases not matched to a gene: 7. CDR3 length: 17 amino acids. CDR3 loop: CASSLDPGGVNTGELFF. CDR3 DNA sequence: TGTGCCAGCAGCTTGGACCCGGGGGGTGTAAACACCGGGGAGCTGTTTTTT.

The sample holds a few counts of this clone. The rearrangement links TRBV9 to TRBJ2-5, with TRBD2 matching 7 bases. The CDR3 totals 15 residues. The germline V gene encodes CDR1 SGDLS and CDR2 YYNGEE. Trimming cost V 3 bases and J 5 bases; bases outside gene matches: 10. CDR3 sequence (DNA): TGTGCCAGCAGCGCAGGGACTATCCCCCGCGAGACCCAGTACTTC. Its protein is CASSAGTIPRETQYF.